This record concerns one T cell receptor (beta chain) sequence. Its matching antigen is unknown. This entry is derived from a study of human T cells and chemical hapten exposure. Study-wide context: TCR yields per sample varied, mainly owing to small pooled library volume differences.

Time point of the sample: patch test 1, 2 weeks after DPC sensitization. Indicated treatment: therapeutic diphenylcyclopropenone sensitization with weekly scalp DPC. Drawing of blood took place ahead of applying each patch test. Study results and limitations: As the donors had alopecia, their immune response may differ from healthy people's.

The library gave individual cDNA molecules unique molecular identifiers. TCRdb re-called the RACE reads through MiXCR, storing one row per CDR3 protein. The table includes approximately 340,000 distinct CDR3 sequences, around 7% detected once. The TCR sequence derives from a woman aged 18 to 35 with alopecia areata. Some clones in this sample may be carry-over from other donors' samples. The sequencing used whole blood, collected in connection with sensitization to the hapten diphenylcyclopropenone (DPC).

CDR3 residues: CASSLLRAEGYTF. The CDR3 nucleotides are TGTGCCAGCAGTTTACTCCGGGCGGAAGGCTACACCTTC. The genes are TRBV12-3 or TRBV12-4 and TRBJ1-2, with D uncertain. Trimming left V 2 bases short and J 8 bases short, with 12 bases between. This CDR3 has 13 residues.